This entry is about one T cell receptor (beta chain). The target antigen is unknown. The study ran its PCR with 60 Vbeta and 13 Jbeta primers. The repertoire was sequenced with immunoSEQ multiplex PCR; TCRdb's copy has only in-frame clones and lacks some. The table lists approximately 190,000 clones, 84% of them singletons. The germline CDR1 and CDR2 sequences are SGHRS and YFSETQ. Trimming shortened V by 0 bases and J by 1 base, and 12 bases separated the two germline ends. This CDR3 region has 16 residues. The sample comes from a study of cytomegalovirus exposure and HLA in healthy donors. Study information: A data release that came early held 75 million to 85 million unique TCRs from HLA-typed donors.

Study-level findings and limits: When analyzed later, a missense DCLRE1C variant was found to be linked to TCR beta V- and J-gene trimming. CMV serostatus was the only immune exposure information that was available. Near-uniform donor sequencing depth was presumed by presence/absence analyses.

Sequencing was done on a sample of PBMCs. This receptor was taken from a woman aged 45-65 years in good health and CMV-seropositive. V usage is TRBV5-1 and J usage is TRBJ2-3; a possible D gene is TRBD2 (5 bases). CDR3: CASSLGLAAGTDTQYF. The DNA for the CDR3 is TGCGCCAGCAGCTTGGGTCTAGCTGCAGGCACAGATACGCAGTATTTT. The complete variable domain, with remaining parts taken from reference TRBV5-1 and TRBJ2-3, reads KAGVTQTPRYLIKTRGQQVTLSCSPISGHRSVSWYQQTPGQGLQFLFEYFSETQRNKGNFPGRFSGRQFSNSRSEMNVSTLELGDSALYLCASSLGLAAGTDTQYFGPGTRLTVL.